This T cell receptor (beta chain) was captured by sequencing in a study of Ad26.COV2.S vaccination and SARS-CoV-2 variants. Per the germline V gene, CDR1 is MNHEY and CDR2 is SVGEGT. V was pared by 7 bases and J by 3 bases, with 7 bases of the junction left unmatched. This CDR3 is built from 14 residues. Treatment of the sample: roughly 20 received Ad26.COV2.S at low or high dose, single or two shots; 5 received placebo; per-sample allocation not given. Day 63 after the first vaccine or placebo injection was the time point for sampling. Expressing Wuhan-strain SARS-CoV-2 spike, an Ad26 vector served as the vaccine. Only in-frame clones appear in the TCRdb table, and some are missing; sequencing was by immunoSEQ multiplex PCR. Among 350,000 to 500,000 clones listed, about nine tenths were seen once.

Sample: peripheral blood, taken in a trial of Ad26.COV2.S vaccine versus placebo. The V and J genes are TRBV6-2 or TRBV6-3 and TRBJ1-2; TRBD1 matches at 8 bases. The origin of this receptor is a person between 18 and 65 years old who received the Ad26.COV2.S COVID-19 vaccine or a placebo. Here the CDR3 reads CASNPTGVDYGYTF. In DNA, the CDR3 is TGTGCCAGCAACCCGACAGGGGTGGACTATGGCTACACCTTC.